The rows below give T cell receptor beta chains drawn from one sample of a study of vaccination and CD4 T cells after COVID-19. TCRdb re-called the PCR reads through MiXCR, storing one row per CDR3 protein. The data show 9,500 to 11,000 distinct CDR3 sequences, roughly 25% seen once. These receptors lack a known antigen. Sequenced material: CD4+ T cells from blood, cultured in vitro, taken after SARS-CoV-2 vaccination. These receptors were collected from a human donor who had recovered from COVID-19. The CDR3 runs from the conserved cysteine through the conserved F or W. Each record gives: V gene, D gene, J gene, clone size, CDR3 protein, CDR3 DNA. A D gene is named only where the DNA matches it firmly. A row's size may be missing; if present it is once, few, many or a size class.

V: TRBV15; D: .; J: TRBJ2-1; size: few; CDR3: CATSRDIETYNEQFF; DNA: TGTGCCACCAGCAGAGATATCGAGACTTACAATGAGCAGTTCTTC
V: TRBV7-6; D: .; J: TRBJ2-5; size: .; CDR3: CATSPSVWRETQYF; DNA: TGTGCCACTAGCCCTAGTGTCTGGCGAGAGACCCAGTACTTC
V: TRBV6-1; D: .; J: TRBJ2-1; size: few; CDR3: CASSPDSYSYNEQFF; DNA: TGTGCCAGCAGCCCCGACAGCTACTCCTACAATGAGCAGTTCTTC
V: TRBV24-1; D: TRBD2; J: TRBJ2-5; size: medium-sized; CDR3: CATSSGTSGSVETQYF; DNA: TGTGCCACCAGTAGCGGGACTAGCGGGAGTGTGGAGACCCAGTACTTC
V: TRBV28; D: TRBD2; J: TRBJ2-3; size: once; CDR3: CAIQSSGGHTDTQYF; DNA: TGTGCCATACAAAGCTCGGGGGGGCACACAGATACGCAGTATTTT
V: TRBV15; D: .; J: TRBJ1-3; size: .; CDR3: CATSRNGGAGNTIYF; DNA: TGTGCCACCAGCAGAAACGGGGGGGCTGGAAACACCATATATTTT
V: TRBV7-2; D: TRBD2; J: TRBJ2-1; size: .; CDR3: CASSFSSGSPYEQFF; DNA: TGTGCCAGCAGCTTCTCTAGCGGGAGTCCCTATGAGCAGTTCTTC
V: TRBV4-1; D: TRBD1; J: TRBJ2-7; size: .; CDR3: CASSRGTGGYSYEQYF; DNA: TGCGCCAGCAGCCGCGGGACAGGGGGCTATTCCTACGAGCAGTACTTC
V: TRBV7-8; D: TRBD2; J: TRBJ2-1; size: few; CDR3: CAILSGRENNEQFF; DNA: TGTGCCATCCTCAGCGGGAGGGAGAACAATGAGCAGTTCTTC
V: TRBV7-9; D: TRBD2; J: TRBJ2-3; size: .; CDR3: CASSPPGLPDTQYF; DNA: TGTGCCAGCAGCCCCCCGGGACTACCAGACACGCAGTATTTT
V: TRBV28; D: .; J: TRBJ1-1; size: .; CDR3: CASTVGHTEAFF; DNA: TGTGCCAGCACGGTGGGGCACACTGAAGCTTTCTTT
V: TRBV7-2; D: .; J: TRBJ1-1; size: .; CDR3: CASSLGRTEAFF; DNA: TGTGCCAGCAGCTTAGGTCGGACTGAAGCTTTCTTT
V: TRBV20-1; D: .; J: TRBJ2-3; size: few; CDR3: CSARGGYAGEDTQYF; DNA: TGCAGTGCCAGAGGGGGTTACGCGGGAGAAGATACGCAGTATTTT
V: TRBV7-2; D: TRBD1; J: TRBJ1-5; size: few; CDR3: CASSLRQGRNQPQHF; DNA: TGTGCCAGCAGCTTAAGACAGGGGAGAAATCAGCCCCAGCATTTT
V: TRBV6-5; D: .; J: TRBJ1-5; size: .; CDR3: CASSYLGDFQPQHF; DNA: TGTGCCAGCAGTTACCTTGGGGACTTTCAGCCCCAGCATTTT
V: TRBV6-5; D: TRBD2; J: TRBJ2-7; size: medium-sized; CDR3: CASSYGSGAAYEQYF; DNA: TGTGCCAGCAGTTATGGTAGCGGGGCGGCCTACGAGCAGTACTTC
V: TRBV7-8; D: .; J: TRBJ2-7; size: medium-sized; CDR3: CASSPHSVAGGYEQYF; DNA: TGTGCCAGCAGCCCCCACAGTGTCGCGGGCGGGTACGAGCAGTACTTC
V: TRBV28; D: .; J: TRBJ2-1; size: few; CDR3: CASSPYNEQFF; DNA: TGTGCCAGCAGTCCCTACAATGAGCAGTTCTTC
V: TRBV6-1; D: .; J: TRBJ2-7; size: few; CDR3: CASSEVQGSYEQYF; DNA: TGTGCCAGCAGTGAGGTACAGGGTTCCTACGAGCAGTACTTC
V: TRBV28; D: TRBD1; J: TRBJ1-2; size: few; CDR3: CASHRTGRSGYTF; DNA: TGTGCCAGCCATAGGACAGGGAGGAGTGGCTACACCTTC
V: TRBV4-1; D: .; J: TRBJ2-1; size: .; CDR3: CASSQELIRAEQFF; DNA: TGCGCCAGCAGCCAAGAGCTGATCCGGGCTGAGCAGTTCTTC
V: TRBV7-2; D: .; J: TRBJ2-1; size: few; CDR3: CASSLSPRGRSYNEQFF; DNA: TGTGCCAGCAGCTTATCCCCCCGAGGACGCTCCTACAATGAGCAGTTCTTC
V: TRBV28; D: .; J: TRBJ1-2; size: few; CDR3: CASSAYGRTYGYTF; DNA: TGTGCCAGCAGTGCATACGGAAGGACCTATGGCTACACCTTC
V: TRBV11-1; D: .; J: TRBJ1-2; size: .; CDR3: CASSLEAGPYNYGYTF; DNA: TGTGCCAGCAGCTTAGAGGCAGGGCCGTATAACTATGGCTACACCTTC
V: TRBV20-1; D: .; J: TRBJ2-7; size: medium-sized; CDR3: CSARPYEGAYEQYF; DNA: TGCAGTGCTAGACCTTATGAGGGGGCCTACGAGCAGTACTTC
V: TRBV20-1; D: .; J: TRBJ2-1; size: .; CDR3: CSARAGRRVSEQFF; DNA: TGCAGTGCTAGAGCCGGAAGGAGGGTGAGTGAGCAGTTCTTC
V: TRBV14; D: .; J: TRBJ2-7; size: .; CDR3: CASSPLYQGVQYF; DNA: TGTGCCAGCAGCCCCCTTTACCAGGGTGTCCAGTACTTC
V: TRBV4-2; D: TRBD2; J: TRBJ2-7; size: .; CDR3: CASSQKLAGGTYEQYF; DNA: TGTGCCAGCAGCCAGAAACTAGCGGGGGGAACCTACGAGCAGTACTTC
V: TRBV2; D: TRBD1; J: TRBJ1-5; size: .; CDR3: CASRVTGDGNQPQHF; DNA: TGTGCCAGCAGGGTGACAGGGGATGGCAATCAGCCCCAGCATTTT
V: TRBV2; D: TRBD1; J: TRBJ2-5; size: once; CDR3: CASSELGTGWETQYF; DNA: TGTGCCAGCAGTGAACTCGGGACAGGGTGGGAGACCCAGTACTTC
V: TRBV6-4; D: TRBD1; J: TRBJ1-2; size: .; CDR3: CASSPGTGGYGYTF; DNA: TGTGCCAGCAGCCCCGGGACAGGGGGCTATGGCTACACCTTC
V: TRBV7-2; D: .; J: TRBJ2-3; size: few; CDR3: CASSLMRGRTDTQYF; DNA: TGTGCCAGCAGCTTAATGAGGGGTAGGACAGATACGCAGTATTTT
V: TRBV6-1; D: TRBD1; J: TRBJ1-5; size: medium-sized; CDR3: CASRPHDRDHQPQHF; DNA: TGTGCCAGCAGGCCCCACGACAGGGATCATCAGCCCCAGCATTTT
V: TRBV20-1; D: TRBD1; J: TRBJ2-5; size: few; CDR3: CSGTIQGAGETQYF; DNA: TGCAGTGGCACGATACAGGGGGCCGGGGAGACCCAGTACTTC
V: TRBV12-3/TRBV12-4; D: .; J: TRBJ2-7; size: .; CDR3: CASSPGLSTYEQYF; DNA: TGTGCCAGCAGTCCGGGACTGAGTACCTACGAGCAGTACTTC
V: TRBV20-1; D: .; J: TRBJ1-1; size: medium-sized; CDR3: CSARQGTGPEAFF; DNA: TGCAGTGCTAGACAGGGTACGGGCCCTGAAGCTTTCTTT
V: TRBV7-7; D: .; J: TRBJ2-1; size: few; CDR3: CASSLSAGIHEQFF; DNA: TGTGCTAGCAGCTTATCGGCAGGGATCCATGAGCAGTTCTTC
V: TRBV7-2; D: .; J: TRBJ1-5; size: few; CDR3: CASSLVRDNQPQHF; DNA: TGTGCCAGCAGCTTAGTTCGTGACAATCAGCCCCAGCATTTT
V: TRBV4-2; D: .; J: TRBJ2-1; size: few; CDR3: CASSQGGLVGNEQFF; DNA: TGTGCCAGCAGCCAAGGCGGACTGGTCGGCAATGAGCAGTTCTTC
V: TRBV7-6; D: TRBD2; J: TRBJ2-2; size: .; CDR3: CASSLAPSGSGELFF; DNA: TGTGCCAGCAGCTTAGCCCCTAGCGGCTCCGGGGAGCTGTTTTTT
V: TRBV4-1; D: .; J: TRBJ1-1; size: .; CDR3: CASSQLRDFGGAFF; DNA: TGCGCCAGCAGCCAACTCCGGGACTTCGGAGGGGCTTTCTTT
V: TRBV19; D: .; J: TRBJ2-7; size: .; CDR3: CASSILMGQTYEQYF; DNA: TGTGCCAGTAGTATACTTATGGGTCAAACCTACGAGCAGTACTTC
V: TRBV10-3; D: .; J: TRBJ1-5; size: few; CDR3: CAISDGRERAQPQHF; DNA: TGTGCCATCAGTGACGGCAGGGAGAGAGCCCAGCCCCAGCATTTT
V: TRBV20-1; D: TRBD1; J: TRBJ2-7; size: .; CDR3: CSAPPGQGAGEQYF; DNA: TGCAGTGCTCCACCGGGACAGGGGGCTGGCGAGCAGTACTTC
V: TRBV28; D: .; J: TRBJ1-1; size: .; CDR3: CASSFLAGGGNTEAFF; DNA: .
V: TRBV7-9; D: .; J: TRBJ2-7; size: .; CDR3: CASSFGADSYEQYF; DNA: TGTGCCAGCAGCTTTGGTGCCGACTCCTACGAGCAGTACTTC
V: TRBV19; D: .; J: TRBJ2-5; size: few; CDR3: CASSRAYQETQYF; DNA: TGTGCCAGTAGTAGGGCATACCAAGAGACCCAGTACTTC
V: TRBV28; D: TRBD1; J: TRBJ2-7; size: .; CDR3: CASSLPHRGEQYF; DNA: TGTGCCAGCAGTTTACCGCACAGGGGCGAGCAGTACTTC
V: TRBV7-2; D: .; J: TRBJ2-5; size: medium-sized; CDR3: CASSLGLAKETQYF; DNA: TGTGCCAGCAGCCTTGGACTGGCAAAAGAGACCCAGTACTTC
V: TRBV20-1; D: TRBD2; J: TRBJ2-3; size: medium-sized; CDR3: CSASVAREGPDTQYF; DNA: TGCAGTGCTAGTGTCGCGCGGGAGGGCCCAGATACGCAGTATTTT
V: TRBV6-1; D: .; J: TRBJ1-6; size: medium-sized; CDR3: CASREWGSPLHF; DNA: TGTGCCAGCAGGGAATGGGGTTCACCCCTCCACTTT
V: TRBV6-1; D: TRBD2; J: TRBJ2-1; size: few; CDR3: CASRLKAGGGLNEQFF; DNA: TGTGCCAGCAGACTTAAAGCGGGAGGCGGGCTCAATGAGCAGTTCTTC
V: TRBV5-4; D: .; J: TRBJ1-2; size: .; CDR3: CASSTPPYGYTF; DNA: TGTGCCAGCTCGACACCCCCCTATGGCTACACCTTC
V: TRBV28; D: .; J: TRBJ2-5; size: medium-sized; CDR3: CASSPSIRHFQETQYF; DNA: TGTGCCAGCAGTCCTTCCATTCGACACTTCCAAGAGACCCAGTACTTC
V: TRBV7-6; D: .; J: TRBJ2-7; size: medium-sized; CDR3: CASSQVGLSYEQYF; DNA: TGTGCCAGCAGCCAAGTGGGACTCTCCTACGAGCAGTACTTC